Each of the 16 T cell receptor beta chains below was sequenced from the same sample in a study of blood T cell repertoires in COVID-19. The data were produced by immunoSEQ multiplex PCR, yet TCRdb's version contains in-frame clones alone and is incomplete. This sample has approximately 300,000 clones, with roughly 90% found just once. The sequenced sample was peripheral blood. All receptors come from a woman in her 30s with COVID-19, enrolled during active disease.

This clone was seen only once. The J gene is TRBJ1-1, the V gene TRBV5-8; D might be TRBD1 (6 bases). This CDR3 contains 12 residues. V was trimmed by 3 bases and J by 6 bases, leaving 9 bases between them. Germline V gene data show CDR1 as SGHTS and CDR2 as YDEGEE. CDR3 residues: CASSSGQPEAFF. CDR3 coding DNA: TGTGCCAGCAGCTCTGGACAGCCTGAAGCTTTCTTT.

The V and J genes are TRBV7-3 and TRBJ2-3, with TRBD1 as a possible D gene (5 bases). The CDR3 covers 15 residues. The V and J ends lost 7 bases and 2 bases respectively, with 16 bases between them. Germline CDR1 and CDR2: SGHTA and FQGTGA. This chain's CDR3 is CASTEGVGSTDTQYF. DNA of the CDR3: TGTGCCAGCACGGAAGGGGTGGGTTCCACAGATACGCAGTATTTT. The variable domain in full, completed from reference TRBV7-3 and TRBJ2-3, reads GAGVSQTPSNKVTEKGKYVELRCDPISGHTALYWYRQSLGQGPEFLIYFQGTGAADDSGLPNDRFFAVRPEGSVSTLKIQRTERGDSAVYLCASTEGVGSTDTQYFGPGTRLTVL.

The genes are TRBV2 and TRBJ2-6; perhaps TRBD1 as D (5 bases). The V and J ends lost 6 bases and 0 bases respectively, with 12 bases between them. CDR1 and CDR2 (germline): SNHLY, FYNNEI. The CDR3 runs to 16 residues. The CDR3 loop is CASSGRQSSGANVLTF. CDR3 DNA sequence: TGTGCCAGCAGCGGTAGACAGAGCTCTGGGGCCAACGTCCTGACTTTC.

The V and J genes are TRBV11-2 and TRBJ1-4; 7 positions agree with TRBD1. The length of the CDR3 is 14 residues. Germline CDR1 is SGHAT and CDR2 is FQNNGV. Trimming cost V 4 bases and J 2 bases; bases outside gene matches: 1. CDR3: CASSSTGTNEKLFF. As DNA, the CDR3 is TGTGCCAGCAGCTCGACAGGGACTAATGAAAAACTGTTTTTT.

CDR3 loop: CAISEGQGGPDTQYF. Here the CDR3 DNA reads TGTGCCATCAGTGAGGGACAGGGGGGACCAGATACGCAGTATTTT. The chain links TRBV10-3 to TRBJ2-3, with 10 bases matching TRBD1. J gave up 4 bases and V 2 bases, and 3 bases lay outside the gene matches. The CDR3 is 15 residues long. In germline, CDR1 is ENHRY, CDR2 SYGVKD.

CDR3 DNA sequence: TGTGCCAGCGGAGAGGGAGGACCCTACGAGCAGTACTTC. It codes for CASGEGGPYEQYF. The chain has TRBV27 and TRBJ2-7; TRBD2 is a possible D gene (6 bases). Trimming stripped 8 bases from V and 2 bases from J, with 13 bases between. The CDR3 totals 13 residues. Germline-derived CDR1 and CDR2 are MNHEY and SMNVEV (reference sequence).

This clone showed up just once. The CDR3 bases are TGTGCCAGCAGCCAAGGGGCGACTAGCGGAAAGATTTACGAGCAGTACTTC. Its translation: CASSQGATSGKIYEQYF. The genes are TRBV4-2 and TRBJ2-7, with 9 bases matching TRBD2. CDR1 is LGHNA and CDR2 is YNFKEQ in the germline V gene. Trimming cost V 1 base and J 4 bases; bases outside gene matches: 11. The CDR3 is 17 residues long.

This clone was seen a handful of times. The V gene is TRBV2, the J gene TRBJ2-7, with TRBD1 matching over 9 bases. The CDR3 totals 14 residues. With V trimmed by 5 bases and J by 5 bases, 7 bases remained unmatched. Per the germline V gene, CDR1 is SNHLY and CDR2 is FYNNEI. The DNA for the CDR3 is TGTGCCAGCAGTACCAGGGACAGGGCCCACGAGCAGTACTTC. Translating it yields CASSTRDRAHEQYF.

This clone has just one count. Compared with germline, one end of the junction differs, possibly owing to a read error. V is TRBV28 and J is TRBJ1-2; D gene unclear. CDR1 and CDR2 from the germline V gene are MDHEN and SYDVKM. The CDR3 totals 16 residues. CDR3 sequence (DNA): TGTGTCAGCAGATACTACTCCGGGGTTAGTCCTTATGGCTACACCTTC. The encoded protein is CVSRYYSGVSPYGYTF.

This chain connects TRBV4-1 to TRBJ2-2; 7 positions match TRBD1. Germline CDR1 is MGHRA and CDR2 is YSYEKL. Trimming removed 4 bases from V and 6 bases from J; junction bases left unmatched: 8. CDR3 length: 15 amino acids. CDR3 DNA: TGCGCCAGCAGCCCGCGACAGGGCGAAGCCGGGGAGCTGTTTTTT. Translation: CASSPRQGEAGELFF.

The chain is built from TRBV30 and TRBJ1-1; D gene ambiguous. V was cut by 1 base and J by 1 base, with 7 bases left in between. The CDR3 totals 13 residues. The V gene's germline CDR1 is GTSNPN and CDR2 SVGIG (reference sequence). The CDR3 region is CAWSGQANTEAFF. The CDR3 DNA reads as TGTGCCTGGAGTGGGCAGGCGAACACTGAAGCTTTCTTT.

This rearrangement joins TRBV19 to TRBJ2-1; D might be TRBD2 (7 bases). Trimming stripped 3 bases from V and 14 bases from J, with 17 bases between. The germline CDR1 and CDR2 sequences are LNHDA and SQIVND (reference sequence). This CDR3 has 13 residues. The CDR3 loop is CASSMFGGGVKFF. The DNA for the CDR3 is TGTGCCAGTAGTATGTTTGGGGGGGGCGTGAAGTTCTTC.

V usage is TRBV30 and J usage is TRBJ2-1; D is undetermined. The CDR3 contains 13 residues. Between the trimmed V and J ends, which lost 0 bases and 7 bases, there was a span of 10 bases. Germline CDR1 GTSNPN, CDR2 SVGIG (reference sequence). This chain's CDR3 is CAWSVPTVNEQFF. Here the CDR3 DNA reads TGTGCCTGGAGTGTTCCAACAGTTAATGAGCAGTTCTTC.

The V call is TRBV5-5, the J call TRBJ2-7, with TRBD2 matching over 7 bases. V trimming: 7 bases; J trimming: 3 bases; junction bases outside the gene matches: 10. There are 14 residues in the CDR3. The germline V gene has CDR1 SGHKS and CDR2 YYEKEE (reference sequence). The CDR3 protein is CASSEAGSGYEQYF. DNA for the CDR3: TGTGCCAGCTCCGAAGCGGGAAGCGGCTACGAGCAGTACTTC.

V usage is TRBV19 and J usage is TRBJ2-1; D might be TRBD2 (5 bases). Between the trimmed V and J ends, which lost 3 bases and 0 bases, there was a span of 15 bases. Germline values: CDR1 LNHDA, CDR2 SQIVND (reference sequence). The CDR3 covers 17 residues. The CDR3 coding sequence is TGTGCCAGTAGTATTGGGGAGAGCGGAAGCTCCTACAATGAGCAGTTCTTC. Amino acid sequence: CASSIGESGSSYNEQFF.

This clone was recorded only once. The chain links TRBV21-1 to TRBJ1-5. TRBV21-1 is tagged as a pseudogene. There are 15 residues in the CDR3. The CDR3 DNA is TGTGCCAGCAGCCTTCGCCCGGAGGGCAATCAGCCCCAGCATTTT. It is translated as CASSLRPEGNQPQHF.